This T cell receptor beta chain was observed in a study of blood T cell repertoires in COVID-19. This clone occurred once. Germline lookup yields CDR1 WSHSY and CDR2 SAAADI. V was pared by 7 bases and J by 5 bases, with 10 bases of the junction left unmatched. The CDR3 extends over 14 amino acids. TCRdb's table, derived via immunoSEQ multiplex PCR, lists solely in-frame clones and lacks some. The sample consists of roughly 240,000 clones, about nine tenths of them appearing once. The sample taken for sequencing was PBMCs or T cells enriched from blood (not recorded which). The chain uses TRBV10-2 and TRBJ1-2, with 7 nucleotides matching TRBD1. The origin of this receptor is a woman aged 40 to 50 with acute COVID-19. In nucleotides, the CDR3 is TGCGCCAGCAACCGACAGGGAGGCGTGTATGGCTACACCTTC. Its translation is CASNRQGGVYGYTF.